This TCR beta chain was recorded in a study of blood T cell repertoires in COVID-19. The overall study: Collection of acute and convalescent COVID-19 samples took place in the United States, Italy and Spain. The analysed material was cDNA or gDNA that came from T cells, B-cell-depleted T cells, or PBMCs.

Per the authors' pipeline: The assay estimated nucleated cells by amplifying reference gene primers. Clones were sequenced by immunoSEQ multiplex PCR, and TCRdb holds only the in-frame ones, with some missing. The V and J calls and clone size were taken over from that table, and D and trimming were inferred from the DNA. Of fewer than 110,000 clones in the sample, 88% were seen once. The germline gives CDR1 ENHRY, CDR2 SYGVKD. Trimming stripped 6 bases from V and 0 bases from J, with 13 bases between. The CDR3 runs 15 residues. The chain couples TRBV10-3 to TRBJ2-3; the D is unclear. Sequenced sample: peripheral blood. The receptor was derived from a human donor in a cohort sampled during active COVID-19. CDR3 nucleotide sequence: TGTGCCATCAGGGCTAGAGAAGACAGCACAGATACGCAGTATTTT. Translated: CAIRAREDSTDTQYF.